The clone carrying this T cell receptor (beta chain) was counted a few times. What it recognizes is unknown. This same CDR3 is encoded by further DNA sequences in the sample. The data are from a study of shared clonotypes between healthy human individuals. Deletions cut 1 base from V and 5 bases from J, with 3 bases between. CDR3 size: 11 residues. CDR1 SEHNR and CDR2 FQNEAQ come from the germline V gene (reference sequence). CD45RO-negative, CCR7-selected cells formed the naive CD8 fraction, which excluded terminally differentiated effector memory CD45RA+ cells. Donors had no recently reported acute infections or vaccinations and were HIV-negative. Study-level points and caveats: The genetic and exposure-history diversity represented was limited by few donors. Although depth was large, rarefaction showed that sequencing of the sorted subsets was incomplete.

Generated by immunoSEQ multiplex PCR, the TCRdb table keeps only in-frame clones and is missing some. The data show around 610,000 clones, approximately 96% seen once. The receptor was isolated from a woman in her thirties in good health. Sequenced: naive CD8+ T cells sorted from blood. The V call is TRBV7-9, the J call TRBJ2-7; no clear D. CDR3 bases: TGTGCCAGCAGCTTAGGTGACGAGCAGTACTTC. Amino acid sequence: CASSLGDEQYF.